This T cell receptor beta chain is drawn from a study of OX40 agonist ivuxolimab in advanced cancers. Regarding the complete study: Ivuxolimab, which targeted the costimulatory receptor OX40 (CD134), was an agonistic, fully human IgG2 monoclonal antibody. The point of sequencing TCRbeta in the periphery was to test whether ivuxolimab changed TCR sequence diversity and drove clonal T-cell expansion. Of the roughly 53 patients in dose escalation, about 20 had hepatocellular carcinoma, about 15 had melanoma, 9 had renal cell carcinoma and 9 had head and neck cancer. Intravenous ivuxolimab was administered to patients every 2 weeks at six dose levels: 0.01, 0.1, 0.3, 1.5, 3 and 10 mg/kg. The paper describes the monotherapy dose-escalation part (N ≈ 52 patients) of the phase I trial of ivuxolimab. Patients were allowed to have had prior anti-PD-1, anti-PD-L1 or anti-CTLA-4 therapy, and 30% to 40% of the dose-escalation patients had previously received checkpoint inhibitors. A male proportion of 82.7% and a mean age of roughly 58 years, ranging from 23 to 79, were recorded for the dose-escalation cohort. Partial responses were achieved by three dose-escalation patients, of whom one had hepatocellular carcinoma and two had cutaneous melanoma.

For sequencing of the TCRbeta CDR3 region, genomic DNA was extracted from the sorted cells. The immunoSEQ Assay was used to sequence the TCRbeta CDR3 regions. TCRdb retrieved this table from immuneACCESS and kept in-frame rearrangements only. Not all clones are present; in checked studies, unresolved V genes account for under half, and no reason is known for the remainder. This sample has 40,000 to 45,000 clones in its table, and approximately 78% of those were observed once. Of the sample, roughly 2.5% falls within the top ten clones. The investigation overall reported the following: After ivuxolimab, expanded clones were on average more numerous among CD8+ T cells than among CD4+ T cells. At doses of 0.1 to 3.0 mg/kg, clonal expansion of both CD4+ and CD8+ blood T cells was observed from baseline to week 6. Low levels of normalized T-cell clonal expansion were also seen in some nonresponding patients. Antigen specificity was not determined for the clonally expanded peripheral T cells. Partial responders in the 0.1-3.0 mg/kg groups had among the lowest normalized peripheral clonal expansion, especially among CD8+ T cells.

The trial excluded patients who had a history of autoimmune disease or who were on systemic immunosuppression. Peripheral blood for TCR sequencing was collected from all dose cohorts at baseline, on cycle 4 day 1, and on cycle 7 day 1. The samples were taken from a phase I, first-in-human, multicenter, open-label dose-escalation trial of ivuxolimab. Adults with locally advanced or metastatic head and neck squamous cell, hepatocellular, melanoma or renal cell carcinoma were enrolled in the trial. Before TCR sequencing, CD4+ T cells and CD8+ T cells from peripheral blood were sorted into separate populations. CDR1 and CDR2, looked up from the germline V gene, are SGDLS and YYNGEE. V loses 4 bases at its end and J loses 8 bases; junction bases beyond the gene matches: 9. Including cysteine and phenylalanine, the CDR3 has 15 amino acids. Only the CDR3 DNA is retained, 45 bases long and in frame from the first base.

Worth noting for this clone: Its antigen is unknown. The input lacks base qualities; no much larger clone sits a single base away.

The sample consisted of CD4+ or CD8+ T cells sorted from blood, taken in a trial of the OX40 agonist ivuxolimab. This sequence was found in an adult with an advanced solid tumor such as melanoma, head and neck, liver or kidney cancer. The chain uses TRBV9 and TRBJ1-6; a stretch of 7 junction bases matches TRBD1. The bases are TGTGCCAGCAGCACCGCAGGGGGTAGGGATTCACCCCTCCACTTT. This codes for CASSTAGGRDSPLHF.